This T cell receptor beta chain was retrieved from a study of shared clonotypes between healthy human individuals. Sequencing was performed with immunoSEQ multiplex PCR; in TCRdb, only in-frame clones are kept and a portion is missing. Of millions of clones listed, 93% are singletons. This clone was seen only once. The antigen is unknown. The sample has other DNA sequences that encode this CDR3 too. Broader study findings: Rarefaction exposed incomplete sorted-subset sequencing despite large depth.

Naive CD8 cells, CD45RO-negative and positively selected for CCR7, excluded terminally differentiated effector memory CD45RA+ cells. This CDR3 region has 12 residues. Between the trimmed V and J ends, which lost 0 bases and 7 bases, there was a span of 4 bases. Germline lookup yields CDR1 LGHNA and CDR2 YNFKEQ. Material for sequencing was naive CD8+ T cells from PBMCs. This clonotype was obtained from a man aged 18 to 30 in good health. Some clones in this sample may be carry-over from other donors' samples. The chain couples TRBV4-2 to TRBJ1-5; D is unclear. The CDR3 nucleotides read TGTGCCAGCAGCCAAGAGAACCAGCCCCAGCATTTT. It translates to CASSQENQPQHF.